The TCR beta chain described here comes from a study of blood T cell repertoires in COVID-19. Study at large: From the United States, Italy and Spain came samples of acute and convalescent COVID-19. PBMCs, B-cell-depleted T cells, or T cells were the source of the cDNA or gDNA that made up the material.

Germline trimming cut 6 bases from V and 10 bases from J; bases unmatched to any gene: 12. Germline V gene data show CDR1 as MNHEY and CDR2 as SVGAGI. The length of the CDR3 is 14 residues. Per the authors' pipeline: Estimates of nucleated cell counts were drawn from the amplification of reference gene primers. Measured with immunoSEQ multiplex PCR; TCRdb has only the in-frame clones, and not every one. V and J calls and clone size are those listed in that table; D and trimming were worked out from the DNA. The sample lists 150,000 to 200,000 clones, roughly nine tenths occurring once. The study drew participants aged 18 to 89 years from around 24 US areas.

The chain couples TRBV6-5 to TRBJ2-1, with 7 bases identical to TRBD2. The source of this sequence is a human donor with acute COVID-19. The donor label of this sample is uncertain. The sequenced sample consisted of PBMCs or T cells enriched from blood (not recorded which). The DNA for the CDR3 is TGTGCCAGCAGCAACGGGGGGTCCCTATTCGAGCAGTTCTTC. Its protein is CASSNGGSLFEQFF.